This T cell receptor (beta chain) was identified in a study of cytomegalovirus exposure and HLA in healthy donors. Study observations and caveats: Cytomegalovirus association was listed for about 150 TCR beta chains.

Using immunoSEQ multiplex PCR, the repertoire was profiled, and TCRdb retains in-frame clones only, with some absent. The data hold about 130,000 clones, with 89% observed a single time. As for this clone: Antigen: not known.

In germline, CDR1 is SGDLS, CDR2 YYNGEE. The CDR3 consists of 15 residues. The V and J ends lost 3 bases and 2 bases, in that order; junction bases with no gene match: 3. The V call is TRBV9, the J call TRBJ2-3; 10 bases line up with TRBD2. This TCR was sampled from a woman aged 18 to 35 in good health and CMV-seronegative. Specimen: PBMCs. The CDR3 coding sequence is TGTGCCAGCAGCGCTAGCGGGAGTCCCACAGATACGCAGTATTTT. Translating gives CASSASGSPTDTQYF.